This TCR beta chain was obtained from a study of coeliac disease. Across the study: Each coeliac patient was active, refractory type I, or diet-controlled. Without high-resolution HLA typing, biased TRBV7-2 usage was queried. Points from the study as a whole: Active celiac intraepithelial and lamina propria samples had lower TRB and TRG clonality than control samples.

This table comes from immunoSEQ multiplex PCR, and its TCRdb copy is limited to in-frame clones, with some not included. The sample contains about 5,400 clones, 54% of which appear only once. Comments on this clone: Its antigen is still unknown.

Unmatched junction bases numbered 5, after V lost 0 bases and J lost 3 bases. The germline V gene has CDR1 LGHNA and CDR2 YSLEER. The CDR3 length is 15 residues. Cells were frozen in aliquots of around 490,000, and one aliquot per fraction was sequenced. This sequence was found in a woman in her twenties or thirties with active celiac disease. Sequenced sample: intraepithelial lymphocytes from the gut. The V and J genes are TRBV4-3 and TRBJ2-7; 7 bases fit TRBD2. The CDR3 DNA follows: TGCGCCAGCAGCCAAGATCGCGGGGAGGGCTACGAGCAGTACTTC. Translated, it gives CASSQDRGEGYEQYF.